This T cell receptor beta chain was observed in a study of T cell responses to AZD1222 COVID-19 vaccine. The CDR3 totals 12 residues. V dropped 6 bases and J dropped 4 bases, with 9 bases sitting between them. The germline V gene has CDR1 LNHDA and CDR2 SQIVND (reference sequence). Repertoires were generated with immunoSEQ multiplex PCR, while TCRdb's copy carries only in-frame clones and drops some. The sample yields around 150,000 clones, about 92% seen once. Specimen: peripheral blood, collected 28 days after the second AZD1222 dose. This receptor was obtained from an adult who received the AZD1222 COVID-19 vaccine. The J gene is TRBJ1-2, the V gene TRBV19; D gene uncertain. The CDR3 sequence is CASSPDLYGYTF. In nucleotides, the CDR3 is TGTGCCAGTAGCCCAGATCTCTATGGCTACACCTTC. The whole variable domain, remainder taken from reference TRBV19 and TRBJ1-2, is DGGITQSPKYLFRKEGQNVTLSCEQNLNHDAMYWYRQDPGQGLRLIYYSQIVNDFQKGDIAEGYSVSREKKESFPLTVTSAQKNPTAFYLCASSPDLYGYTFGSGTRLTVV.